This T cell receptor (beta chain) appears in the sequencing data of a study of T cell repertoires in cytomegalovirus infection. Study summary: It can be stated that public TCR beta signatures indicated CMV infection as well as a matching HLA type. Study results and caveats: Ex vivo, HLA-C-restricted CMV-specific TCR beta clonotypes prevailed over the rest of the response. Identification of carriers of CMV plus the relevant HLA was performed using cumulative public TCR beta family frequency.

TCRdb recomputed calls from the reads with MiXCR, one row per CDR3 protein. Of hundreds of thousands of distinct CDR3 sequences listed, about 24% are singletons. Turning to this clonotype: The target antigen is unknown.

Trimming removed 6 bases from V and 2 bases from J, with 11 bases in between. CDR3 length equals 13 residues. CDR1 is DFQATT, CDR2 SNEGSKA, per germline (reference sequence). V usage is TRBV20-1 and J usage is TRBJ1-5, with a weak D call TRBD1 (5 bases). The receptor comes from a human donor in good health (CMV status not recorded). Some clones in this sample may be carry-over from other donors' samples. Sequenced: CD8+ T cells from PBMCs. The CDR3 reads CSALGAGNQPQHF. As DNA, the CDR3 is TGCAGTGCCCTAGGGGCAGGCAATCAGCCCCAGCATTTT.